This is a list of T cell receptor beta chains from one sample in a study of CD8+ T cells in alopecia areata. This table comes from immunoSEQ multiplex PCR, and its TCRdb copy is limited to in-frame clones, with some not included. The data contain about 270,000 clones, about three fifths of them seen just once; the ten biggest clones take up 0.93%. Sample: CD4+ T cells sorted from blood, taken at approximately week 52, from a patient treated with tofacitinib. The receptors shown here come from a human donor with alopecia areata. CDR3s include the opening cysteine and the closing phenylalanine or tryptophan. A D gene is named only where the DNA matches it firmly. Some rows mark clone size as missing; the rest say once, few, many or name a class of expanded clone.

cdr3_aa cdr3_nt d_call j_call clone_size v_call
CASSLEVGQPQHF TGCGCCAGCAGCTTGGAGGTGGGCCAGCCCCAGCATTTT - TRBJ1-5 - TRBV5-1
CASSLAGPLNEQYF TGCGCCAGCAGCTTGGCCGGGCCCTTGAACGAGCAGTACTTC - TRBJ2-7 - TRBV5-1
CASSLGTAQETQYF TGCGCCAGCAGCTTGGGGACGGCCCAAGAGACCCAGTACTTC - TRBJ2-5 - TRBV5-1
CASSPDRAYSNQPQHF TGTGCCAGCAGCCCTGACAGGGCTTATAGCAATCAGCCCCAGCATTTT TRBD1 TRBJ1-5 - TRBV7-8
CAISIDRGTGGYTF TGTGCCATCAGTATCGACAGGGGAACCGGCGGCTACACCTTC TRBD1 TRBJ1-2 - TRBV10-3
CASSGGAGETQYF TGTGCCAGCAGCGGGGGGGCTGGGGAGACCCAGTACTTC TRBD2 TRBJ2-5 few TRBV2
CSVVVGLNTGELFF TGCAGCGTTGTTGTAGGACTCAACACCGGGGAGCTGTTTTTT - TRBJ2-2 - TRBV29-1
CASSPTGTTYEQYF TGCGCCAGCAGCCCCACAGGGACGACCTACGAGCAGTACTTC - TRBJ2-7 - TRBV5-1
CASSTPDRVSTEAFF TGTGCCAGCAGTACCCCGGACAGGGTGAGCACTGAAGCTTTCTTT TRBD1 TRBJ1-1 few TRBV6-6
CASSFRGLNTEAFF TGTGCCAGCAGTTTTCGCGGTCTGAACACTGAAGCTTTCTTT - TRBJ1-1 once TRBV27
CAWSLGWGEKLFF TGTGCCTGGAGTCTTGGGTGGGGTGAAAAACTGTTTTTT - TRBJ1-4 - TRBV30
CASSHIIQQETQYF TGCGCCAGCAGCCACATAATACAGCAAGAGACCCAGTACTTC - TRBJ2-5 - TRBV4-3
CASSPQGSSEQYF TGTGCCAGCTCCCCTCAGGGAAGTTCCGAGCAGTACTTC - TRBJ2-7 - TRBV18
CASSPRDTNTGELFF TGCGCCAGCAGCCCCCGGGACACGAACACCGGGGAGCTGTTTTTT - TRBJ2-2 few TRBV5-1
CALLGTGGGNYGYTF TGTGCCCTCCTAGGGACAGGGGGCGGCAACTATGGCTACACCTTC TRBD1 TRBJ1-2 - TRBV2
CASRELNSPLHF TGTGCCAGCAGGGAACTAAATTCACCCCTCCACTTT - TRBJ1-6 once TRBV6-5